A single sample gave rise to the 25 T cell receptor beta chains below, sequenced in a study of CXCR3-negative and CXCR3-positive naive CD8 T cells. TRB cDNA was prepared as libraries by UMI-labeled 5' RACE. TCRdb reprocessed the 5' RACE reads, keeping one entry per CDR3 protein, no DNA. The data include approximately 49,000 distinct CDR3 sequences; the top ten clones carry about 15%. The source material was memory CD8+ T cells from blood. Receptor source: a human donor in good health. Some clones in this sample may be carry-over from other donors' samples.

This sequence joins TRBV10-3 and TRBJ1-4; TCRdb's D call, TRBD1, is unchecked because there is no DNA. The germline V gene has CDR1 ENHRY and CDR2 SYGVKD. CDR3 size: 15 residues. This CDR3 is CAIGRQGSLNEKLFF.

The chain carries TRBV20-1 and TRBJ1-2; TCRdb designates TRBD1, a call that cannot be tested without DNA. The CDR3 has 14 amino acids. The germline CDR1 and CDR2 sequences are DFQATT and SNEGSKA (reference sequence). The CDR3: CSAPVDSLNYGYTF.

This chain connects TRBV2 to TRBJ2-2; TCRdb reports TRBD1, a call that lacks DNA to check it against. This CDR3 is 13 amino acids long. Germline loops: CDR1 SNHLY, CDR2 FYNNEI. CDR3 residues: CATTRGVGGELFF.

The chain links TRBV3-1 to TRBJ2-3. This CDR3 comprises 11 residues. CDR1 is LGHDT, CDR2 YNNKEL, per germline (reference sequence). The chain's CDR3 is CASSHTDTQYF.

This rearrangement joins TRBV14 to TRBJ2-7. Germline values: CDR1 SGHDN, CDR2 FVKESK. The CDR3 is 12 amino acids. CDR3 protein: CASSRGLYEQYF.

The chain recombines TRBV6-5 with TRBJ2-7; the D gene TCRdb calls, TRBD1, cannot be checked with no DNA. CDR3 length: 15 amino acids. Germline CDR1 is MNHEY and CDR2 is SVGAGI. Here the CDR3 reads CASSYGTGSSDEQYF.

This chain joins TRBV7-8 and TRBJ2-2. The germline V gene encodes CDR1 SGHVS and CDR2 FQNEAQ. This CDR3 region has 13 residues. CDR3 sequence: CASSQKVPGELFF.

V is TRBV29-1 and J is TRBJ1-2. Germline V gene lookup returns CDR1 SQVTM and CDR2 ANQGSEA. The CDR3 is 12 residues long. The CDR3 protein is CSVEDLNYGYTF.

V and J are TRBV5-1 and TRBJ1-1; TCRdb outputs TRBD1, but without DNA this stays unchecked. The CDR3 spans 13 residues. CDR1 and CDR2 from the germline V gene are SGHRS and YFSETQ. CDR3 sequence: CASSLGQGVVAFF.

The chain recombines TRBV7-3 with TRBJ1-2; the D gene TCRdb calls, TRBD1, cannot be checked with no DNA. In germline, CDR1 is SGHTA, CDR2 FQGTGA. There are 19 residues in the CDR3. The CDR3 is CASSLTGPLWGPTWLGYTF.

This rearrangement joins TRBV28 to TRBJ2-5; as DNA is missing, the TRBD1 call by TCRdb cannot be tested. The CDR3 spans 15 residues. Germline V CDR1 and CDR2: MDHEN, SYDVKM. CDR3 sequence: CASSIIAGRQETQYF.

The chain combines TRBV28 with TRBJ1-1; without DNA, the TCRdb call of TRBD1 cannot be checked. The CDR3 is made up of 17 amino acids. Germline V CDR1 and CDR2: MDHEN, SYDVKM. CDR3: CASSFRPPTELYTEAFF. The variable domain in full, with the rest retrieved from reference TRBV28 and TRBJ1-1, is DVKVTQSSRYLVKRTGEKVFLECVQDMDHENMFWYRQDPGLGLRLIYFSYDVKMKEKGDIPEGYSVSREKKERFSLILESASTNQTSMYLCASSFRPPTELYTEAFFGQGTRLTVV.

The chain links TRBV29-1 to TRBJ2-7. The CDR3 loop spans 12 amino acids. The germline CDR1 and CDR2 sequences are SQVTM and ANQGSEA. This chain's CDR3 is CSVEDRDHEQYF.

The CDR3 loop is CASSSDRGQEYYYNEQFF. The V gene is TRBV5-1, the J gene TRBJ2-1; TCRdb selects TRBD1, and the lack of DNA leaves this call unchecked. This CDR3 is 18 amino acids long. Germline V gene sequence: CDR1 SGHRS, CDR2 YFSETQ.

CDR3 region: CASSSRHSNQPQHF. J is TRBJ1-5 and V is TRBV28. CDR3 length equals 14 residues. CDR1 is MDHEN and CDR2 is SYDVKM in the germline V gene.

The gene calls are TRBV29-1 and TRBJ1-1; TCRdb's D call of TRBD1 is untestable without DNA. The CDR3 has 15 residues. Germline V gene sequence: CDR1 SQVTM, CDR2 ANQGSEA. CDR3 sequence: CSVEQGGFSNTEAFF.

The V and J genes are TRBV7-2 and TRBJ2-2; the TRBD1 assignment by TCRdb is unverifiable without DNA. The CDR3 has 13 residues. CDR1 is SGHTA, CDR2 FQGNSA, per germline. The CDR3 loop is CASSRRPPGELFF.

This sequence joins TRBV5-8 and TRBJ1-5; TCRdb reports TRBD1, a call that lacks DNA to check it against. Germline values: CDR1 SGHTS, CDR2 YDEGEE. This CDR3 spans 16 amino acids. This CDR3 is CASSIQRTWGNQPQHF.

This chain links TRBV2 with TRBJ2-7; TCRdb selects TRBD2, and the lack of DNA leaves this call unchecked. The CDR3 runs to 14 residues. CDR1 and CDR2 from the germline V gene are SNHLY and FYNNEI. This CDR3 reads CASSVELAVDEQYF.

This chain connects TRBV20-1 to TRBJ2-1; the TCRdb call, TRBD1, lacks DNA for checking. CDR3 length: 14 amino acids. CDR1 is DFQATT, CDR2 SNEGSKA, per germline (reference sequence). The chain's CDR3 is CSARERGRYNEQFF.

The genes are TRBV6-5 and TRBJ2-3; TCRdb returns TRBD1, unconfirmable since there is no DNA. This CDR3 is 14 amino acids long. From germline, CDR1 is MNHEY and CDR2 SVGAGI. The CDR3 here is CASSYAGREDTQYF.

The genes are TRBV9 and TRBJ2-1; the D gene TCRdb calls, TRBD2, cannot be checked with no DNA. CDR1 and CDR2 (germline): SGDLS, YYNGEE. This CDR3 contains 12 residues. The CDR3 reads CASSDRRDEQFF.

The CDR3 spells CASSHYEAEQYF. The chain carries TRBV13 and TRBJ2-7. The CDR3 sequence is 12 residues long. Germline-derived CDR1 and CDR2 are PRHDT and FYEKMQ (reference sequence).

V is TRBV2 and J is TRBJ2-1. Germline assignment: CDR1 SNHLY and CDR2 FYNNEI. This CDR3 comprises 13 residues. The CDR3 reads CASTGGPYNEQFF.

The chain links TRBV5-4 to TRBJ2-5; the TCRdb D gene call, TRBD1, has no DNA to confirm it. In germline, CDR1 is SGHNT, CDR2 YYREEE (reference sequence). This CDR3 is 14 amino acids long. CDR3 amino acids: CASSIWTEQETQYF.